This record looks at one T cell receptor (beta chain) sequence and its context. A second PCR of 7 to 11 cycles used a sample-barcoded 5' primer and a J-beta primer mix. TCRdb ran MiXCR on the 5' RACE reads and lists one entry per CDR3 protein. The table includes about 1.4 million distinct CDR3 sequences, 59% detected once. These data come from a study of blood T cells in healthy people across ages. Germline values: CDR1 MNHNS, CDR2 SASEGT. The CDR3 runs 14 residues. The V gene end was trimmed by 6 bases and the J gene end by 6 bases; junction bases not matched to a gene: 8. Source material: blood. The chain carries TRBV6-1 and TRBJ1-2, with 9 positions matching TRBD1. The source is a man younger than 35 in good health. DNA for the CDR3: TGTGCCAGCAGCCCGGGACAGGGTGGGGATGGCTACACCTTC. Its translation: CASSPGQGGDGYTF.